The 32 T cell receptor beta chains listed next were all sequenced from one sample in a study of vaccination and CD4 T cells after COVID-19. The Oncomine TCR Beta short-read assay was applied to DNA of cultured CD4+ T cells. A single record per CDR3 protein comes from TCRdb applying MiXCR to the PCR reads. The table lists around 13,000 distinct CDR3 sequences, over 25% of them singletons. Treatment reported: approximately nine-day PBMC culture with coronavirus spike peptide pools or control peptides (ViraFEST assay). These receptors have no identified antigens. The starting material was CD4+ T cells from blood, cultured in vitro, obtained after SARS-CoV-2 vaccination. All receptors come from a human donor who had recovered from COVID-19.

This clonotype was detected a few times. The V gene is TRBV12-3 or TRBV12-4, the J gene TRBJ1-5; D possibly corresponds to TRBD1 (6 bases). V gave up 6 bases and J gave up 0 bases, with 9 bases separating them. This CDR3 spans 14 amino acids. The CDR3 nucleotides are TGTGCCAGCAGGGACAGCATTAGCAATCAGCCCCAGCATTTT. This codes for CASRDSISNQPQHF.

For the CDR3, the DNA is TGCAGTGCTCTAACCGGGACCCAAGAGAGAGGTGGCTACACCTTC. Amino acid sequence: CSALTGTQERGGYTF. The rearrangement links TRBV20-1 to TRBJ1-2, with D possibly being TRBD1 (5 bases). The V end was cut by 5 bases, the J end by 7 bases, with 23 bases between. The CDR3 covers 15 residues. Germline V gives CDR1 DFQATT, CDR2 SNEGSKA (reference sequence).

DNA for the CDR3: TGTGCCAGCAGGGGTGTACCGGCCAGCTCCTACGAGCAGTACTTC. It yields the protein CASRGVPASSYEQYF. The chain uses TRBV28 and TRBJ2-7; D remains ambiguous. CDR1 and CDR2 (germline): MDHEN, SYDVKM. This CDR3 region has 15 residues. The V and J ends lost 6 bases and 0 bases respectively, with 15 bases between them.

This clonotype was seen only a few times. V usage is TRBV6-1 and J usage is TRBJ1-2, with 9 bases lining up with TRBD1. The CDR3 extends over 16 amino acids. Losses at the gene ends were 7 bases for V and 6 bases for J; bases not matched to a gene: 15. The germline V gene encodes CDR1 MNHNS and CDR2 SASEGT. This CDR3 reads CASKNFRDRDFHGYTF. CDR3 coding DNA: TGTGCCAGCAAAAATTTCCGGGACAGGGATTTCCATGGCTACACCTTC.

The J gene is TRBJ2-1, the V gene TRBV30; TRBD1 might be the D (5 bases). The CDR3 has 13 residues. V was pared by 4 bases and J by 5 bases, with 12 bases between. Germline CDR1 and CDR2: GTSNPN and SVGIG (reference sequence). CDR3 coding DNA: TGTGCCTGGAAAGGGGTAGCCCACAATGAGCAGTTCTTC. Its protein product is CAWKGVAHNEQFF.

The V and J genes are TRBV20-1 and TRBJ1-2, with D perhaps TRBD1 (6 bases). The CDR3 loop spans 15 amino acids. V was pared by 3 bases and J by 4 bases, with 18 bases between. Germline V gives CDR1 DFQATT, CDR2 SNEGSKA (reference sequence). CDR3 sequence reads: CSARGAAGEAYGYTF. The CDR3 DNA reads TGCAGTGCTAGGGGGGCGGCAGGGGAGGCCTATGGCTACACCTTC.

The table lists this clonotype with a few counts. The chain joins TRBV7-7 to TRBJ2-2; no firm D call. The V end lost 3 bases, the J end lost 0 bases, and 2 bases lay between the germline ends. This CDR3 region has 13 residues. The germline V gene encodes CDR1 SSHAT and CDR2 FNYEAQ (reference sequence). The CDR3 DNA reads TGTGCCAGCAGCTTTACGAACACCGGGGAGCTGTTTTTT. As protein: CASSFTNTGELFF.

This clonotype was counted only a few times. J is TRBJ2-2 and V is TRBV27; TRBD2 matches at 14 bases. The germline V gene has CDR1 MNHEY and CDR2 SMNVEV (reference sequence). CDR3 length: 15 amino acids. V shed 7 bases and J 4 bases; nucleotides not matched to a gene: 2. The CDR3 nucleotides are TGTGCCAGCACCGGGACTAGCGGGAGCACCGGGGAGCTGTTTTTT. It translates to CASTGTSGSTGELFF.

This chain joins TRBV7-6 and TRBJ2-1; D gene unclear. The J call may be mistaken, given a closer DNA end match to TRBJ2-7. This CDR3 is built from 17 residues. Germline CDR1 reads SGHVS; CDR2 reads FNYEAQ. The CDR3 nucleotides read TGTGCCAGCAGCTTAACCGCCGGCGGCCCCGCGACCTACGAGCAGTACTTC. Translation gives CASSLTAGGPATYEQYF.

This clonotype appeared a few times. CDR3 nucleotide sequence: TGTGCCAGCAGTCTCGGGACCAGAAGCTCTGGGGCCAACGTCCTGACTTTC. Translated: CASSLGTRSSGANVLTF. The chain combines TRBV2 with TRBJ2-6; D could derive from TRBD1 or TRBD2 (5 bases each). This CDR3 is built from 17 residues. Trimming cost V 5 bases and J 0 bases, with 14 bases left between them. Germline V gives CDR1 SNHLY, CDR2 FYNNEI.

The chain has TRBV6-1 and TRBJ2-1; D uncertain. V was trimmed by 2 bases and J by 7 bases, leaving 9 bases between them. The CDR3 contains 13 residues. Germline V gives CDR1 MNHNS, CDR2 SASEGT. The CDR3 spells CASSERFRNEQFF. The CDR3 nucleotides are TGTGCCAGCAGTGAAAGGTTTAGAAATGAGCAGTTCTTC.

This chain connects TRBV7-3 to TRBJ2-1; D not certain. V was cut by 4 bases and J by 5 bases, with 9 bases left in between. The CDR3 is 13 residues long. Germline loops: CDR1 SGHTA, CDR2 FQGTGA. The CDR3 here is CASSSETNNEQFF. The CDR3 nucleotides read TGTGCCAGCAGCTCCGAGACGAACAATGAGCAGTTCTTC.

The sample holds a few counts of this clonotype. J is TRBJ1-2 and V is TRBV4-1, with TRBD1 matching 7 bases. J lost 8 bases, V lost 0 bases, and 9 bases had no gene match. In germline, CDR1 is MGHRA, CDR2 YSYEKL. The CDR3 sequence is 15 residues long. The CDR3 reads CASSQDRQGMRGYTF. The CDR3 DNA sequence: TGCGCCAGCAGCCAAGATAGACAGGGCATGAGGGGCTACACCTTC.

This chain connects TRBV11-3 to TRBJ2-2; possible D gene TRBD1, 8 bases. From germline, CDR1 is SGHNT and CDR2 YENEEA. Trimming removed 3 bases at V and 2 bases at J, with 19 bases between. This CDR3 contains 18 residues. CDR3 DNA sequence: TGTGCCAGCAGCTTGGTATTGGGGGGGACAGGTAACACCGGGGAGCTGTTTTTT. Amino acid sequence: CASSLVLGGTGNTGELFF.

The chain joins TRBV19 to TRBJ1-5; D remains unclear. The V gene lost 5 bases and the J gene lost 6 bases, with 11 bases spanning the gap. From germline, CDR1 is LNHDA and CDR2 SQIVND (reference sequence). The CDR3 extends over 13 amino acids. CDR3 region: CASSGRRVQPQHF. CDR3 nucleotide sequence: TGTGCCAGTAGTGGGCGTAGGGTTCAGCCCCAGCATTTT.

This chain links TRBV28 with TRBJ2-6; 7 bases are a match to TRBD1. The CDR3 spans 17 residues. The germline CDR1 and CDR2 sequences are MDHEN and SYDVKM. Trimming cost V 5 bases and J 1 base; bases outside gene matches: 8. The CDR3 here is CASSPVQGLSGANVLTF. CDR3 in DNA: TGTGCCAGCAGTCCTGTACAGGGGTTGTCTGGGGCCAACGTCCTGACTTTC.

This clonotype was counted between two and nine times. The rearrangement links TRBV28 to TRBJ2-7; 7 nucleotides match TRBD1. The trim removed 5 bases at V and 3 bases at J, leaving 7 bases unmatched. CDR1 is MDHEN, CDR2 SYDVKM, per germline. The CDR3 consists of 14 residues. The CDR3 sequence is CASSRPGQNYEQYF. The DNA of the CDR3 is TGTGCCAGCAGTCGTCCGGGACAGAACTACGAGCAGTACTTC.

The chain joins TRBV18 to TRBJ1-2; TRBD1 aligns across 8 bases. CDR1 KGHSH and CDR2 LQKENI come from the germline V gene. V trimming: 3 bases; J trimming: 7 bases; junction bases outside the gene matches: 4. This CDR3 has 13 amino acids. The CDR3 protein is CASSPGQEGGYTF. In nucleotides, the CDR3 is TGTGCCAGCTCACCGGGACAGGAAGGTGGCTACACCTTC.

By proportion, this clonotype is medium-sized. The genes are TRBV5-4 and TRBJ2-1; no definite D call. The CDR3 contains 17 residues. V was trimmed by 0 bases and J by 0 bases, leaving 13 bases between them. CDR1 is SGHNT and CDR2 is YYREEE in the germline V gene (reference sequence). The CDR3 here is CASSLGRPLGSYNEQFF. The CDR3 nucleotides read TGTGCCAGCAGCTTGGGTCGTCCCTTAGGCTCCTACAATGAGCAGTTCTTC.

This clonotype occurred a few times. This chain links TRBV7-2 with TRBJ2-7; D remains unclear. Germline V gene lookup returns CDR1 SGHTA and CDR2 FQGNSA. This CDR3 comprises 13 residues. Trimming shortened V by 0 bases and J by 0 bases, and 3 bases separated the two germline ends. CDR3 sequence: CASSLAGSYEQYF. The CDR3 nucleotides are TGTGCCAGCAGCTTAGCGGGCTCCTACGAGCAGTACTTC. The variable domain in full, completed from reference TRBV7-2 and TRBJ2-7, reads GAGVSQSPSNKVTEKGKDVELRCDPISGHTALYWYRQSLGQGLEFLIYFQGNSAPDKSGLPSDRFSAERTGGSVSTLTIQRTQQEDSAVYLCASSLAGSYEQYFGPGTRLTVT.

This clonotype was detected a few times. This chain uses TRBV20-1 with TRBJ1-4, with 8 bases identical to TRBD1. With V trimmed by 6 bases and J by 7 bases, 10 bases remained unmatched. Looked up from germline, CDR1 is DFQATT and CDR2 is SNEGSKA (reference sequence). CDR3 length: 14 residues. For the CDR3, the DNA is TGCAGTGCGAGAAACTCAGGGGGCGGTGAAAAACTGTTTTTT. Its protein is CSARNSGGGEKLFF.

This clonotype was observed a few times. DNA of the CDR3: TGCGCCAGCAGCCCATTTGTTTCGAACACTGAAGCTTTCTTT. Residues: CASSPFVSNTEAFF. The J gene is TRBJ1-1, the V gene TRBV5-1, with D unresolved. Trimming shortened V by 4 bases and J by 1 base, and 11 bases separated the two germline ends. The CDR3 length is 14 residues. Per the germline V gene, CDR1 is SGHRS and CDR2 is YFSETQ. The whole variable domain, remainder taken from reference TRBV5-1 and TRBJ1-1, is KAGVTQTPRYLIKTRGQQVTLSCSPISGHRSVSWYQQTPGQGLQFLFEYFSETQRNKGNFPGRFSGRQFSNSRSEMNVSTLELGDSALYLCASSPFVSNTEAFFGQGTRLTVV.

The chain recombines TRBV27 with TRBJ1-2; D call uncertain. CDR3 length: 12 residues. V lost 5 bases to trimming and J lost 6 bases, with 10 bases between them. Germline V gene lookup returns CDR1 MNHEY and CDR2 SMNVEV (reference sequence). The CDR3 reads CASSPLGNGYTF. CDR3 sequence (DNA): TGTGCCAGCAGTCCCCTTGGTAATGGCTACACCTTC.

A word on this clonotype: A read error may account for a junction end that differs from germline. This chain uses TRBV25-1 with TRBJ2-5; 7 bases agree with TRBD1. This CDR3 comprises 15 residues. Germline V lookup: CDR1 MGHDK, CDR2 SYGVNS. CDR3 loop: CAGSKTAGTAETQYF. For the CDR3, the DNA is TGTGCCGGCAGCAAGACGGCCGGGACAGCGGAGACCCAGTACTTC.

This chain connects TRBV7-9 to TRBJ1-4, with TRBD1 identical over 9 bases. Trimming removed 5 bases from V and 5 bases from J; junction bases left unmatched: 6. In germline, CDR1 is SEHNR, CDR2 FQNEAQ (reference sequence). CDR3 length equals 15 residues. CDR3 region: CASSPRTGANEKLFF. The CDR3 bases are TGTGCCAGCAGCCCCAGGACAGGGGCGAATGAAAAACTGTTTTTT.

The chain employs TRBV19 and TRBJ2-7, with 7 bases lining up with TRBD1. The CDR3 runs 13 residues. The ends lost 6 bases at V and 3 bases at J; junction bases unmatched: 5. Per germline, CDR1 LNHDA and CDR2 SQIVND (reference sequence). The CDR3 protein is CASRRQGHYEQYF. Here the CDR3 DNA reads TGTGCCAGTAGGCGACAGGGCCACTACGAGCAGTACTTC.

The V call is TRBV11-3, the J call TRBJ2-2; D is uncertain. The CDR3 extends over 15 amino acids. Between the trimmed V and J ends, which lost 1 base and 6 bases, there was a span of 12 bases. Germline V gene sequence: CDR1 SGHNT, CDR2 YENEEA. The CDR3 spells CASSLGQVFPGELFF. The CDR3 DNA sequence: TGTGCCAGCAGCTTAGGGCAGGTATTCCCCGGGGAGCTGTTTTTT.

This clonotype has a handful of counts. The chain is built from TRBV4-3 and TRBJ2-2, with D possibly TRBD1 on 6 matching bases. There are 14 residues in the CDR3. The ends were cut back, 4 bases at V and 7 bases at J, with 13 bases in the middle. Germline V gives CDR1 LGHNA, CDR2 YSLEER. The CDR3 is CASSLQGSGGELFF. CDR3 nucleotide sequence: TGCGCCAGCAGCCTACAGGGTAGTGGCGGGGAGCTGTTTTTT.

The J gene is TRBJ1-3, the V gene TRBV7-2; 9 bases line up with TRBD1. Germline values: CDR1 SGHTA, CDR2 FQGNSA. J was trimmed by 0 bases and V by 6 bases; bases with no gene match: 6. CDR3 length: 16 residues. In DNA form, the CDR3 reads TGTGCCAGCAGACCATGGACAGGGGCCTCTGGAAACACCATATATTTT. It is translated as CASRPWTGASGNTIYF.

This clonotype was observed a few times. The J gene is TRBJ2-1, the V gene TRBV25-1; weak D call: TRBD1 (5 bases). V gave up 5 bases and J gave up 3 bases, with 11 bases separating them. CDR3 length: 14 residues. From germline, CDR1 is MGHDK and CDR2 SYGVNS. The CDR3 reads CASSWQGVYNEQFF. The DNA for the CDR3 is TGTGCCAGCAGTTGGCAGGGTGTCTACAATGAGCAGTTCTTC.

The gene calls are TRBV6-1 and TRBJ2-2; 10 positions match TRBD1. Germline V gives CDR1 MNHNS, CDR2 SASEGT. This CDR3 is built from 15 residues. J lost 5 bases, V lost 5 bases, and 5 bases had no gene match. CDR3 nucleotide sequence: TGTGCCAGCAGTAACGACAGGGGGCTAACCGGGGAGCTGTTTTTT. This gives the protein CASSNDRGLTGELFF.

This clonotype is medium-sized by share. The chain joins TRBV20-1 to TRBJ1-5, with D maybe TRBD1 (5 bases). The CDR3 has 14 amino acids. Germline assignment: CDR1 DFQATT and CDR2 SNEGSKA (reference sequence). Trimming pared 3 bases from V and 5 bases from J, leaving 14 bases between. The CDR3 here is CSASSRLGDQPQHF. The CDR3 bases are TGCAGTGCTAGTTCGCGCCTGGGGGATCAGCCCCAGCATTTT.